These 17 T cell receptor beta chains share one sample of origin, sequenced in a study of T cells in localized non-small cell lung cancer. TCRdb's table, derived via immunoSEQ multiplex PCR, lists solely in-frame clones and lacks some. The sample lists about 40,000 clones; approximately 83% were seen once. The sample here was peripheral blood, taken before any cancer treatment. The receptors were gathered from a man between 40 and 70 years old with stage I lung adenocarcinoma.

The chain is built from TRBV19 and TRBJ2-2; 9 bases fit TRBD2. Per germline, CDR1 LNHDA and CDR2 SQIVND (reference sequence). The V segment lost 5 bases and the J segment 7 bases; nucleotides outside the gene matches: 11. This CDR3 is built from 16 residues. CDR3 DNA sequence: TGTGCCAGTAGTCTCGGTAGCGGGAGCTTTATCGGGGAGCTGTTTTTT. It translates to CASSLGSGSFIGELFF. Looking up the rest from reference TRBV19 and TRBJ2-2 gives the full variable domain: DGGITQSPKYLFRKEGQNVTLSCEQNLNHDAMYWYRQDPGQGLRLIYYSQIVNDFQKGDIAEGYSVSREKKESFPLTVTSAQKNPTAFYLCASSLGSGSFIGELFFGEGSRLTVL.

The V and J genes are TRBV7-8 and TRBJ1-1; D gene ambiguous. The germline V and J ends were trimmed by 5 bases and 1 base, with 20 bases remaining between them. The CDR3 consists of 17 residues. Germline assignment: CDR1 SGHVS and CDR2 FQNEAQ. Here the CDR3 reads CASSPHRVAQKNTEAFF. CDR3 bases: TGTGCCAGCAGCCCTCACCGGGTAGCGCAAAAGAACACTGAAGCTTTCTTT.

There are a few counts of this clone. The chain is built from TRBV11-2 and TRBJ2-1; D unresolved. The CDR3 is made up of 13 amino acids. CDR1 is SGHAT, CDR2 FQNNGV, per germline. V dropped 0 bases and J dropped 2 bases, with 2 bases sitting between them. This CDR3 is CASSLEPYNEQFF. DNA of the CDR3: TGTGCCAGCAGCTTAGAGCCCTACAATGAGCAGTTCTTC.

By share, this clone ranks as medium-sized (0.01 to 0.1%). Written as DNA, the CDR3 is TGTGCCAGCAGCCAACTGGGGGGACCGAACGGGGAGCTGTTTTTT. This encodes CASSQLGGPNGELFF. V and J are TRBV7-2 and TRBJ2-2; possible D gene TRBD2, 6 bases. This CDR3 contains 15 residues. Germline V gene data show CDR1 as SGHTA and CDR2 as FQGNSA. The V and J ends lost 5 bases and 7 bases respectively, with 17 bases between them.

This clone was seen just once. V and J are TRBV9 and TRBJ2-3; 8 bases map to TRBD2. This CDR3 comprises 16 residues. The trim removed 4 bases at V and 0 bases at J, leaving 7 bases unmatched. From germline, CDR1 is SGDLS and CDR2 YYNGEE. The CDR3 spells CASSKGLAASTDTQYF. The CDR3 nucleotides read TGTGCCAGCAGCAAAGGACTAGCAGCTAGCACAGATACGCAGTATTTT. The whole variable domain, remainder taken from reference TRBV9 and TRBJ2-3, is DSGVTQTPKHLITATGQRVTLRCSPRSGDLSVYWYQQSLDQGLQFLIQYYNGEERAKGNILERFSAQQFPDLHSELNLSSLELGDSALYFCASSKGLAASTDTQYFGPGTRLTVL.

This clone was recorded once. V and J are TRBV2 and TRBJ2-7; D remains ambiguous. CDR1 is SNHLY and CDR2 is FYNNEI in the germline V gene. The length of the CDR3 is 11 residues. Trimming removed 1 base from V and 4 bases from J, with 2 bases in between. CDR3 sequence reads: CASSEVYEQYF. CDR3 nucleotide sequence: TGTGCCAGCAGTGAAGTATACGAGCAGTACTTC.

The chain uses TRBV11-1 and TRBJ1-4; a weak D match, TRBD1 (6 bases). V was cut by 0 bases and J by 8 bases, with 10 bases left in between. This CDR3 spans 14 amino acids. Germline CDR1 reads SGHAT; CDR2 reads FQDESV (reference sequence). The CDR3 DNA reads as TGTGCCAGCAGCTTAGCGACGGGGGCGGAAAAACTGTTTTTT. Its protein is CASSLATGAEKLFF.

CDR3 protein: CASSHFREQGFLSDQPQHF. CDR3 coding DNA: TGTGCCAGCAGCCATTTTCGGGAACAGGGGTTCCTTAGTGATCAGCCCCAGCATTTT. The chain is built from TRBV28 and TRBJ1-5; 7 bases agree with TRBD1. The germline CDR1 and CDR2 sequences are MDHEN and SYDVKM. The V and J ends lost 6 bases and 5 bases, in that order; junction bases with no gene match: 22. CDR3 length equals 19 residues.

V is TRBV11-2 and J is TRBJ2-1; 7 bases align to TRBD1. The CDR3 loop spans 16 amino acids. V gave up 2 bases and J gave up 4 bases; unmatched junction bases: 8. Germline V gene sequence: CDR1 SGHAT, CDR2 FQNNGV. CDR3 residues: CASSLKGSQGYNEQFF. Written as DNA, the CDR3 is TGTGCCAGCAGCTTAAAGGGCTCACAGGGGTACAATGAGCAGTTCTTC.

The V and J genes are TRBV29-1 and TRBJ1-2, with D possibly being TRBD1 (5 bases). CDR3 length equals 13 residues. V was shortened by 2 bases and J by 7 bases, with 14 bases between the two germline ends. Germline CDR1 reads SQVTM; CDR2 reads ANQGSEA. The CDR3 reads CSVEWAGLGGYTF. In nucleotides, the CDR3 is TGCAGCGTTGAATGGGCGGGACTGGGTGGCTACACCTTC.

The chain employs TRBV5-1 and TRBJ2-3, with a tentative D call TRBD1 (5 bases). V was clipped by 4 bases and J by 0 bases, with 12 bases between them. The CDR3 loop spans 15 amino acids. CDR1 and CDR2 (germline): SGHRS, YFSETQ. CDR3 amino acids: CASSQGRPSTDTQYF. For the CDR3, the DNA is TGCGCCAGCAGCCAGGGCCGTCCTAGCACAGATACGCAGTATTTT.

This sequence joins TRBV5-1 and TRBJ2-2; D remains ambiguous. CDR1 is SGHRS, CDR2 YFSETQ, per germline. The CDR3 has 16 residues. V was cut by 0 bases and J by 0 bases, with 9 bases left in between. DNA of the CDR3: TGCGCCAGCAGCTTGGGGGTGTCTGCGAACACCGGGGAGCTGTTTTTT. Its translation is CASSLGVSANTGELFF.

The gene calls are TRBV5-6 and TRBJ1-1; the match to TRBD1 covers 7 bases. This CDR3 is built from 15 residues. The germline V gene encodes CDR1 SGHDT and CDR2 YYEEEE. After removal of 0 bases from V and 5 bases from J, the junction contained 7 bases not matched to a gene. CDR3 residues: CASSLGVRGFTEAFF. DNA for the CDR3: TGTGCCAGCAGCTTGGGAGTCAGGGGGTTTACTGAAGCTTTCTTT.

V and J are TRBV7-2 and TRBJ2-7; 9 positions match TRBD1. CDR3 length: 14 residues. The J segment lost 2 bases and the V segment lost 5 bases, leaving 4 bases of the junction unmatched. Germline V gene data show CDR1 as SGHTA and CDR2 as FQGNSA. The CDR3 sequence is CASSATGGAYEQYF. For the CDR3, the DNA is TGTGCCAGCAGCGCGACAGGGGGTGCCTACGAGCAGTACTTC.

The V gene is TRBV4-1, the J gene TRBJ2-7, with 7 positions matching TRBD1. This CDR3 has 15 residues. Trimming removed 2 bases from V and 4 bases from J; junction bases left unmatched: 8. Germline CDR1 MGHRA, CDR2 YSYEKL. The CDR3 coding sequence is TGCGCCAGCAGCCAACAATACGGGACAGCGTACGAGCAGTACTTC. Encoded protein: CASSQQYGTAYEQYF.

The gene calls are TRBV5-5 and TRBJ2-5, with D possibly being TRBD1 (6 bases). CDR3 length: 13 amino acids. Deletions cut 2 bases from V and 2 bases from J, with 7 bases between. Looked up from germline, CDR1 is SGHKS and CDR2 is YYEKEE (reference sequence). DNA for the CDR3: TGTGCCAGCAGCTTTGGACAGCAAGAGACCCAGTACTTC. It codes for CASSFGQQETQYF.

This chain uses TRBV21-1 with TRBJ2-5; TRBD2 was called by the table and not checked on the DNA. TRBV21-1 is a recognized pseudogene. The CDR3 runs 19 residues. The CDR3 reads CASNQLAHTQTVGCETQYF. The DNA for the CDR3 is TGTGCCAGCAACCAATTAGCGCATACTCAAACGGTCGGGTGCGAGACCCAGTACTTC.